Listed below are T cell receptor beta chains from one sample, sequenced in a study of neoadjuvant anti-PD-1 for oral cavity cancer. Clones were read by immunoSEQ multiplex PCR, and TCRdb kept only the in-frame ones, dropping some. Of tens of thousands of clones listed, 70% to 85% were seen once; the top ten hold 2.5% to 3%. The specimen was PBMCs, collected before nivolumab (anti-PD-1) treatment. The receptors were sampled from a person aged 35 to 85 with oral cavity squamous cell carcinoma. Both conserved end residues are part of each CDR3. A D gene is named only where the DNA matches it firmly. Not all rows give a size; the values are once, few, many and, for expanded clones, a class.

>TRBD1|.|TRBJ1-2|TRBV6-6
TGTGCCAGCAGTTACTCGAAAACAGGGGAGGGCTACACCTTC
CASSYSKTGEGYTF
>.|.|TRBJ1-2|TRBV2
TGTGCCAGCAGTGGTCTTCCCGGGGCTGGCTACACCTTC
CASSGLPGAGYTF
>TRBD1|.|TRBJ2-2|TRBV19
TGTGCCAGTAGGAGGCCGGGACAGGGGAACACCGGGGAGCTGTTTTTT
CASRRPGQGNTGELFF
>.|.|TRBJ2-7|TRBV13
TGTGCCAGCAGCTTAAGTGGCCCCTACGAGCAGTACTTC
CASSLSGPYEQYF
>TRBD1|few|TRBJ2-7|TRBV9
TGTGCCAGCAGCGTAGCTTTTCTGGACAGGGTCGACGAGCAGTACTTC
CASSVAFLDRVDEQYF
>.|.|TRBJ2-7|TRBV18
TGTGCCAGCTCACCGGGCAGGGACTACGAGCAGTACTTC
CASSPGRDYEQYF
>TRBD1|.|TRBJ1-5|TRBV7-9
TGTGCCAGCAGCTCGGACAGGGGTTTCAATCAGCCCCAGCATTTT
CASSSDRGFNQPQHF
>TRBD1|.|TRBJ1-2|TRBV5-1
TGCGCCAGCAGCAGGGACAGCCTTAACTATGGCTACACCTTC
CASSRDSLNYGYTF
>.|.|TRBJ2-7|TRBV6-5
TGTGCCAGCAGTTACTTCGGCGGCTCCTACGAGCAGTACTTC
CASSYFGGSYEQYF
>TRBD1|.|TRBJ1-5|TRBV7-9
TGTGCCAGCAGCTTAGCCGGGACAGGTAATCAGCCCCAGCATTTT
CASSLAGTGNQPQHF
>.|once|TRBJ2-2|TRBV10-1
TGCGCCAGCAGGGTCACCTTCACCGGGGAGCTGTTTTTT
CASRVTFTGELFF
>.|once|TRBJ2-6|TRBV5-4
TGTGCCAGCAGCCTCGGAACAAAAGTCTCTGGGGCCAACGTCCTGACTTTC
CASSLGTKVSGANVLTF
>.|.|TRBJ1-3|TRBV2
TGTGCCAGCAGTGTGACGGGGAGCGGAAACACCATATATTTT
CASSVTGSGNTIYF
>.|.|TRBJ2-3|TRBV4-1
TGCGCCAGCAGCCAAGAAAAAACAATAGATACGCAGTATTTT
CASSQEKTIDTQYF
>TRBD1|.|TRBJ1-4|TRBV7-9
TGTGCCAGCAGCTTTACCGGGACAGGGGATGAAAAACTGTTTTTT
CASSFTGTGDEKLFF
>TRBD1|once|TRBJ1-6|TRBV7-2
TGTGCCAGCAGCTTAGGGAACAGGGGAAGGGGTTCACCCCTCCACTTT
CASSLGNRGRGSPLHF
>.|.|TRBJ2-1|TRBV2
TGTGCCAGCAGTGGTGGGAGAAGCCTACTATTAAATGAGCAGTTCTTC
CASSGGRSLLLNEQFF
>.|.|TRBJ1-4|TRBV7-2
TGTGCCAGCAGCTTGGAGGGGACGATGGCTAATGAAAAACTGTTTTTT
CASSLEGTMANEKLFF
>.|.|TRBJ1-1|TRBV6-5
TGTGCCAGCAGTAGCCTTTCTGGAGGGACTGAAGCTTTCTTT
CASSSLSGGTEAFF
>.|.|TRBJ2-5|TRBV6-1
TGTGCCAGCAATGAACAGACTGCTAAACAAGAGACCCAGTACTTC
CASNEQTAKQETQYF
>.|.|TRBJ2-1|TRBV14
TGTGCCAGCAGCCAAGGAAGAAGGGATAGATACAATGAGCAGTTCTTC
CASSQGRRDRYNEQFF
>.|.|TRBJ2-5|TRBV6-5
TGTGCCAGCAGTTACGGCGGGACACTAGGGGAGACCCAGTACTTC
CASSYGGTLGETQYF
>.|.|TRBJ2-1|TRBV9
TGTGCCAGCAGCGTAGGCCACCTGAAGAACAATGAGCAGTTCTTC
CASSVGHLKNNEQFF
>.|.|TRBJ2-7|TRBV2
TGTGCCACCGTGAGGGCCACCACCTCCTACGAGCAGTACTTC
CATVRATTSYEQYF
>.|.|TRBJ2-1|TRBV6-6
TGTGCCAGCAGTTACTCCCCAGGCTATGAGCAGTTCTTC
CASSYSPGYEQFF
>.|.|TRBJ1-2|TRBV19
TGTGCCAGTAGTATATCCCAACCCAGCGGCTACACCTTC
CASSISQPSGYTF
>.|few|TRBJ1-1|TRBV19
TGTGCCAGTACCACGGCGGGGGATGAAGCTTTCTTT
CASTTAGDEAFF
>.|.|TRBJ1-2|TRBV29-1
TGCAGCGTTGAAGATCTGGGGAAGGGGTTTAACTATGGCTACACCTTC
CSVEDLGKGFNYGYTF
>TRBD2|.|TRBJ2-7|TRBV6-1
TGTGCCAGCAGTGAGCCTAGCGGGGGGCCCTACGAGCAGTACTTC
CASSEPSGGPYEQYF
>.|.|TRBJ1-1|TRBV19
TGTGCCAGTAGGGAGGGTGGGGGCATGAACACTGAAGCTTTCTTT
CASREGGGMNTEAFF
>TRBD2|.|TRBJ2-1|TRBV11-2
TGTGCCAGCAGCTTAGAGGGACTAGCGGGGGGGGCCTACAATGAGCAGTTCTTC
CASSLEGLAGGAYNEQFF
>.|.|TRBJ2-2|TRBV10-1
TGCGCCAGCAGTGTAACCTACACCGGGGAGCTGTTTTTT
CASSVTYTGELFF
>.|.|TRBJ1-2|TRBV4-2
TGTGCCAGCAGCCAAGAAGGGGGCTATGGCTACACCTTC
CASSQEGGYGYTF
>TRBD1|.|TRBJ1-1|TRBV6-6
TGTGCCAGCAGCACTAACAGGGGCGACACTGAAGCTTTCTTT
CASSTNRGDTEAFF
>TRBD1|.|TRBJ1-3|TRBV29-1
TGCAGCGTTGTCGGGCAGGGGGAAATTTCTGGAAACACCATATATTTT
CSVVGQGEISGNTIYF
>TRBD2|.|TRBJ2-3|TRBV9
TGTGCCAGCAGCTCCGGACTAGCGGGCAGCACAGATACGCAGTATTTT
CASSSGLAGSTDTQYF
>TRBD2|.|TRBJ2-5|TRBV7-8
TGTGCCAGCAGCTTAGCTAGGCTAGCGGAGAGTTTCCACGAAGAGACCCAGTACTTC
CASSLARLAESFHEETQYF
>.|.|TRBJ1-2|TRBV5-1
TGCGCCAGCAGCGGGAAGGCTTCTTACGGCTACACCTTC
CASSGKASYGYTF
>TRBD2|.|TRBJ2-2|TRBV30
TGTGCCTGGTGGGGAGGGACTAGCGGATATCCGAACACCGGGGAGCTGTTTTTT
CAWWGGTSGYPNTGELFF
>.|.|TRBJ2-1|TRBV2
TGTGCCACAGAACTAGGGTACAATGAGCAGTTCTTC
CATELGYNEQFF
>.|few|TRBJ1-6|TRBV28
TGTGCCAGCGACGGGACACGTAATTCACCCCTCCACTTT
CASDGTRNSPLHF
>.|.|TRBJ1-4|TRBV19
TGTGCCAGTAGTTCCCTCTCCGGGGGTAATGAAAAACTGTTTTTT
CASSSLSGGNEKLFF
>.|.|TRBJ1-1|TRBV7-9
TGTGCCAGCAGCCAAAGGGGCACTGAAGCTTTCTTT
CASSQRGTEAFF
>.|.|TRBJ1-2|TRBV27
TGTGCCAGCAGTCTACTCAATGGGGGCAGACTCTATGGCTACACCTTC
CASSLLNGGRLYGYTF
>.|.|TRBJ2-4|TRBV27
TGTGCCAGCAGTTTAACGGCCCTTAACATTCAGTACTTC
CASSLTALNIQYF
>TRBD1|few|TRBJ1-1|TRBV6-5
TGTGCCAGCAGGGAATTGCAGGGGGCAGGGACTGAAGCTTTCTTT
CASRELQGAGTEAFF